This TCR beta chain was recovered during a study of T cells in Graves' hyperthyroidism and ophthalmopathy. Findings and limits, study-wide: From stable hyperthyroidism, ophthalmopathy was separated by a 13 V-J model. Most thyroid clonotypes expanded above 0.001 appeared in blood too.

This CDR3 is built from 16 residues. The V gene lost 6 bases and the J gene lost 3 bases, with 21 bases spanning the gap. The CDR3 regions of TCR beta were amplified from RNA transcripts. A set of HTBI primers served as the primers for a first-round RT-PCR of the TCR CDR3. TCRdb analysed the multiplex PCR reads with MiXCR anew, one entry per CDR3 protein. Of more than 450,000 distinct CDR3 sequences detected, around 20% appear once; the ten largest clones hold approximately 48%. Ten or more counts support this clonotype. Its specificity is unknown. Disease lasting under 3 months, a NOSPECS grade of at least 4, and a Clinical Activity Score of at least 3 were features of the ophthalmopathy patients.

The chain couples TRBV12-3 or TRBV12-4 to TRBJ2-7; possible D gene TRBD2, 6 bases. The sequence derives from a man between 40 and 49 years old with Graves' ophthalmopathy. The specimen was blood. CDR3 amino acids: CASREAGGEKGYEQYF. DNA of the CDR3: TGTGCCAGCAGGGAAGCTGGAGGGGAGAAGGGCTACGAGCAGTACTTC.